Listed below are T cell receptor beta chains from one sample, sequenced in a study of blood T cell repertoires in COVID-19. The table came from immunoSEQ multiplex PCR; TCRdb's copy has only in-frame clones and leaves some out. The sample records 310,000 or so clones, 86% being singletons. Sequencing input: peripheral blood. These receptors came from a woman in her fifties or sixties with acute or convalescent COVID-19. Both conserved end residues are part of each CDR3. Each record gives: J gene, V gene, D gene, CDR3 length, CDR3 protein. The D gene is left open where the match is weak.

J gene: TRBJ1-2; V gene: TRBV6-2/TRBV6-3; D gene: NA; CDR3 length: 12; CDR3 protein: CASSVQDYGYTF
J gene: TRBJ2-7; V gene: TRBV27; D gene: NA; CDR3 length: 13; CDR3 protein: CASSPDGNYEQYF
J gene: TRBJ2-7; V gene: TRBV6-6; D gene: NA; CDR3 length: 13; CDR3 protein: CASSRGGGYEQYF
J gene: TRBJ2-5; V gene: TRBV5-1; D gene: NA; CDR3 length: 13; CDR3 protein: CASSLDRHRTQYF
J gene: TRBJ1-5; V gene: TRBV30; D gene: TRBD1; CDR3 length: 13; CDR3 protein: CAWSIQGAQPQHF
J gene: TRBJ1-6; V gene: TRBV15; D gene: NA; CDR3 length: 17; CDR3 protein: CATSRETGLIHNSPLHF
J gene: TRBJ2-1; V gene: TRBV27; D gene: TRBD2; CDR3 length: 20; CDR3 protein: CASSLGARTTISGRANEQFF
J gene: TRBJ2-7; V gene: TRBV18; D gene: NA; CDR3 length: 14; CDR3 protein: CASSRGQWSYEQYF
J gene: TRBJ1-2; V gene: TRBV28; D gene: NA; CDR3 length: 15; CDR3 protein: CASSWNFRDTYGYTF
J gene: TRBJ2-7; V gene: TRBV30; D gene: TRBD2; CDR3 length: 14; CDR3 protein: CAWARLAGGYEQYF
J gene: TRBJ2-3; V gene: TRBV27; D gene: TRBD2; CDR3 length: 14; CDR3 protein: CATGRSGSTDTQYF
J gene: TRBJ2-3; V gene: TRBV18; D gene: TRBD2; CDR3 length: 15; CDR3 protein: CASSPTSGSTDTQYF
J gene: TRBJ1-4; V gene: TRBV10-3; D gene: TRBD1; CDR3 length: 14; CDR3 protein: CAIRGTATNEKLFF
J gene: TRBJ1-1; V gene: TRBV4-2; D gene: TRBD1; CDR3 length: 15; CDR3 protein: CASSQPRTGGGEAFF
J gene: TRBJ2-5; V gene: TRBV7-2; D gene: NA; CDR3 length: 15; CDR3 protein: CASSSPPVYQETQYF
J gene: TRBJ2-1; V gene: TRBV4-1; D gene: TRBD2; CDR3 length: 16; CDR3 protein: CASSSPSGSSYNEQFF
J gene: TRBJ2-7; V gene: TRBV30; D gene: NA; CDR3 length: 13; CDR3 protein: CAWSAKSTYEQYF
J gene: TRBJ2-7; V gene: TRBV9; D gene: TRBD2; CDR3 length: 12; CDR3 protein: CASSGWEGEQYF
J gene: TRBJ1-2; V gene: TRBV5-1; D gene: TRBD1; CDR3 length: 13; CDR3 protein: CASSHRDRGGYTF
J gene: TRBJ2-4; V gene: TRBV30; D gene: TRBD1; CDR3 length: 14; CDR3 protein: CAWSVHRGKNIQYF
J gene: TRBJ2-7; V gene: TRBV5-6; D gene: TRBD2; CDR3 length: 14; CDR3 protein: CASSDGTSFHEQYF
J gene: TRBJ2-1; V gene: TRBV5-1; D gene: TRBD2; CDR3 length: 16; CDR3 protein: CASSRNSGSSYNEQFF
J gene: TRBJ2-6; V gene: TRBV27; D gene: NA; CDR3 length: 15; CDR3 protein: CASSFSGAGANVLTF
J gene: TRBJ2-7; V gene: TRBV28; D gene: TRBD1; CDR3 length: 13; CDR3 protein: CASSLTGAYEQYF
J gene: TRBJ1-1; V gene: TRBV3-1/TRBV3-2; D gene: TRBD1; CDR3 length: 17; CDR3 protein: CASSHYLLQGGNTEAFF
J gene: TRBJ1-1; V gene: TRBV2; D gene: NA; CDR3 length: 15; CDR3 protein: CASSGGLDGNTEAFF
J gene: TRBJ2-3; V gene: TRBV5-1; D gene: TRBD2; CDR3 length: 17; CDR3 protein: CASSDRLAGSSTDTQYF
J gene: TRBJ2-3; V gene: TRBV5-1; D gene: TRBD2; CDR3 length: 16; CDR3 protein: CASSPSTSGLTDTQYF
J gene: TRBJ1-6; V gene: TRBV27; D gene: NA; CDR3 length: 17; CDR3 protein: CASSPTRGGFYNSPLHF
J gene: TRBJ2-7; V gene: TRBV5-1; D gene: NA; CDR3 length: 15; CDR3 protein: CASSLQGKSSYEQYF
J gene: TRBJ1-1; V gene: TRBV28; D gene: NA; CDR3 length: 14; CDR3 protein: CASSLIGRNTEAFF
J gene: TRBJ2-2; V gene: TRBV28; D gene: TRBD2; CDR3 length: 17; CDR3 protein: CASSLGGVAGDTGELFF
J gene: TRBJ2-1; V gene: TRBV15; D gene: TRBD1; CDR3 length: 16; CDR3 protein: CATSRGTTGVGNEQFF
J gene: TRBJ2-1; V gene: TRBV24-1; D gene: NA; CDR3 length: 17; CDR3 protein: CATSDQSEGVPYNEQFF
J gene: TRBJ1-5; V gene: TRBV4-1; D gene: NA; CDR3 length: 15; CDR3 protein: CASSLLTGQGQPQHF
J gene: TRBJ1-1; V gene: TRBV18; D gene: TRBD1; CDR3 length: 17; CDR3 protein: CASSPTRQGPINTEAFF
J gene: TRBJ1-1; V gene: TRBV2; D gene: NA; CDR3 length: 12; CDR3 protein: CASSNRGGRAFF
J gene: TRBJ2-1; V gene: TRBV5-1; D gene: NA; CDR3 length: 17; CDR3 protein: CASSPTGSGLSYNEQFF
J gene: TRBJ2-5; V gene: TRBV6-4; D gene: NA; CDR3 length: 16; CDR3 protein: CASDEASGPQVETQYF
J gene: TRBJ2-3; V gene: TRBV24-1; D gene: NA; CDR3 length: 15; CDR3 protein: CATSDIAIDKDTQYF
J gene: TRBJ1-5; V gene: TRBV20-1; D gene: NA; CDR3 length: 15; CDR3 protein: CSATDGYGKSQPQHF
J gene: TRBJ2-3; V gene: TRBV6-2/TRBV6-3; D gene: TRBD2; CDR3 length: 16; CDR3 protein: CASSYEAGGLTDTQYF
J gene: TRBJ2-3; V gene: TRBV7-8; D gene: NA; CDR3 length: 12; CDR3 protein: CASSPAGDTQYF
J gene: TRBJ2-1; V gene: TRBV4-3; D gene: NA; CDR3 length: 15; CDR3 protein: CASSQVGRGYNEQFF
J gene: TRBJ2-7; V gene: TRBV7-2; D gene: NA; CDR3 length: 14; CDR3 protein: CASSLGLRDYEQYF
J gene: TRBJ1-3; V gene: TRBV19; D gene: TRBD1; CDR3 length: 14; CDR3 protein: CASSRQGTGNTIYF
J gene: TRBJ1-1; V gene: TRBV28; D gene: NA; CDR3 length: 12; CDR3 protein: CASSLGAGEAFF
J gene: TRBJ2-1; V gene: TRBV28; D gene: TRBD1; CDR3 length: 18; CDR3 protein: CASSLIPDRVKSYNEQFF
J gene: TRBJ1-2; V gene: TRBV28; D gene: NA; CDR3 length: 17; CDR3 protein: CASSYPSRRRGNYGYTF
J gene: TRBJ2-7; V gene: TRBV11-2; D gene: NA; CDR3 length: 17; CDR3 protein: CASSSHLGRGRGGEQYF
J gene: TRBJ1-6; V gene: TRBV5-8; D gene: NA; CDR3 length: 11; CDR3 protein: CASSLDNTLHF
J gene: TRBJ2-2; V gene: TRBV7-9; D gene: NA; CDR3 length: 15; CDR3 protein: CASSLVQAIPGELFF
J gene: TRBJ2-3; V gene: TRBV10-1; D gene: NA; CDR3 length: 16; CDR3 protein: CASSEPTTKGSGTQYF